Sequencing of this TCR beta chain was carried out in a study of blood T cell repertoires in COVID-19. Study-level background: Both acute and convalescent COVID-19 samples were obtained from the United States, Italy and Spain.

How the authors handled the data: Researchers report that nucleated cell counts were estimated from reference gene primer amplification. Using immunoSEQ multiplex PCR, the repertoire was profiled, and TCRdb retains in-frame clones only, with some absent. V, J and clone size derive from that table, while D and trimming were established from the DNA sequence. The sample shows tens of thousands of clones, roughly 80% of them seen only once. This CDR3 region has 15 residues. Losses at the gene ends were 3 bases for V and 5 bases for J; bases not matched to a gene: 7. CDR1 MNHNS and CDR2 SASEGT come from the germline V gene.

This clonotype originated in a man aged 35-49 years with acute or convalescent COVID-19. Sample: peripheral blood. The V gene is TRBV6-1, the J gene TRBJ2-5, with TRBD1 matching 9 bases. Here the CDR3 reads CASSDNRGLRETQYF. The CDR3 DNA sequence: TGTGCCAGCAGTGACAACAGGGGGCTGAGGGAGACCCAGTACTTC.